The 28 T cell receptor beta chains below come from one sample, sequenced in a study of CD8+CD57+ T cells in acquired aplastic anemia. Genomic DNA templated the TCR beta VDJ and CDR3 profiling. MiXCR, applied by TCRdb to the reads, yields one record per CDR3 protein. The sample carries roughly 500,000 distinct CDR3 sequences, roughly a third recorded once. All sequencing subjects had displayed CD8+CD57+ cell expansion on flow cytometry. The specimen sequenced was sorted CD4+, CD8+, or CD8+CD57+ T cells (not recorded which) from PBMCs. The receptor source for this set is a human donor with aplastic anemia.

The table lists this clonotype with many counts. The J gene is TRBJ2-7, the V gene TRBV11-2; a possible D gene is TRBD2 (6 bases). The CDR3 contains 14 residues. V was pared by 3 bases and J by 7 bases, with 16 bases between. Germline V gives CDR1 SGHAT, CDR2 FQNNGV. The CDR3 DNA reads TGTGCCAGCAGCTTGGGACTGGCGGTAGAGGAGCAGTACTTC. It yields the protein CASSLGLAVEEQYF.

Details on this clonotype: A much bigger clone sits one base away, suggesting this may be a read error. No conserved phenylalanine or tryptophan is present at the end of the CDR3, so a read error is the likely explanation. The DNA of the CDR3 is TGTGCCAGCAGGGACAGGGCCTATGGCTACACCCTC. Its translation: CASRDRAYGYTL. The rearrangement links TRBV10-3 to TRBJ1-2, with TRBD1 matching 9 bases. CDR3 length equals 12 residues. Per germline, CDR1 ENHRY and CDR2 SYGVKD. The ends lost 10 bases at V and 4 bases at J; junction bases unmatched: 4.

Comments on this clonotype: One end of the junction fails to match germline, which may point to a read error. The chain couples TRBV12-3 or TRBV12-4 to TRBJ2-3; D is possibly TRBD1 (5 bases). The CDR3 is 14 residues long. The CDR3 is CANSFRVSTDTQYF. CDR3 bases: TGTGCCAACAGTTTCAGGGTCAGCACAGATACGCAGTATTTT.

This clonotype showed up many times. V and J are TRBV7-6 and TRBJ2-3, with TRBD2 identical over 8 bases. The germline CDR1 and CDR2 sequences are SGHVS and FNYEAQ. The trim removed 1 base at V and 1 base at J, leaving 7 bases unmatched. This CDR3 has 17 residues. CDR3 bases: TGTGCCAGCAGCTTAGGTTCACTAGCGGTACGCACAGATACGCAGTATTTT. Amino acid sequence: CASSLGSLAVRTDTQYF.

This clonotype showed up many times. This chain joins TRBV9 and TRBJ2-7; 10 positions match TRBD1. Losses at the gene ends were 4 bases for V and 0 bases for J; bases not matched to a gene: 7. The CDR3 sequence is 16 residues long. CDR1 and CDR2 from the germline V gene are SGDLS and YYNGEE. In DNA form, the CDR3 reads TGTGCCAGCAGCAAAACCGGGACAGGGGCCTCCTACGAGCAGTACTTC. Translating it yields CASSKTGTGASYEQYF.

V is TRBV11-2 and J is TRBJ2-1, with TRBD2 matching 8 bases. Trimming removed 6 bases from V and 8 bases from J; junction bases left unmatched: 21. The CDR3 sequence is 18 residues long. Germline CDR1 is SGHAT and CDR2 is FQNNGV. The CDR3 region has the DNA TGTGCCAGCAGTGCCTATCCCCCTGCGGGAGGCATTTTCGATGAGCAGTTCTTC. Its protein is CASSAYPPAGGIFDEQFF.

V usage is TRBV29-1 and J usage is TRBJ1-6, with D unclear. The germline V gene has CDR1 SQVTM and CDR2 ANQGSEA. V was trimmed by 5 bases and J by 6 bases, leaving 11 bases between them. The CDR3 length is 13 residues. The CDR3 protein is CSVRAGGNSPLHF. The CDR3 nucleotides are TGCAGCGTTCGGGCAGGTGGTAATTCACCCCTCCACTTT.

There are many counts of this clonotype. The rearrangement joins TRBV7-2 to TRBJ2-7; D unclear. Germline V gives CDR1 SGHTA, CDR2 FQGNSA. CDR3 length: 14 amino acids. The V end was cut by 0 bases, the J end by 0 bases, with 6 bases between. The CDR3 DNA reads as TGTGCCAGCAGCTTAGCCGCGAGCTCCTACGAGCAGTACTTC. It is translated as CASSLAASSYEQYF. Filled out from reference TRBV7-2 and TRBJ2-7, the complete variable domain reads GAGVSQSPSNKVTEKGKDVELRCDPISGHTALYWYRQSLGQGLEFLIYFQGNSAPDKSGLPSDRFSAERTGGSVSTLTIQRTQQEDSAVYLCASSLAASSYEQYFGPGTRLTVT.

Worth noting for this clonotype: Since the CDR3 does not end with the conserved phenylalanine or tryptophan, this likely comes from a read error. This sequence joins TRBV9 and TRBJ2-5; D might be TRBD1 (5 bases). This CDR3 region has 14 residues. Trimming took 0 bases from V and 2 from J, leaving 8 bases between them. The germline CDR1 and CDR2 sequences are SGDLS and YYNGEE. CDR3 sequence reads: CASSVGGSQETQYL. DNA of the CDR3: TGTGCCAGCAGCGTAGGGGGCAGTCAAGAGACCCAGTACCTC.

This clonotype was seen more than once but under ten times. This rearrangement joins TRBV6-5 to TRBJ1-5; D unresolved. Germline V lookup: CDR1 MNHEY, CDR2 SVGAGI. CDR3 length: 15 amino acids. V shed 3 bases and J shed 0 bases, with 9 bases lying between them. In nucleotides, the CDR3 is TGTGCCAGCAGTTATTTAACGAATAGCAATCAGCCCCAGCATTTT. This translates into CASSYLTNSNQPQHF.

At least ten counts were recorded for this clonotype. V usage is TRBV19 and J usage is TRBJ1-2; D perhaps matches TRBD1 (6 bases). The V end was cut by 6 bases, the J end by 0 bases, with 11 bases between. This CDR3 spans 14 amino acids. Looked up from germline, CDR1 is LNHDA and CDR2 is SQIVND (reference sequence). CDR3 in DNA: TGTGCCAGTAGACAAGGACAGACTAACTATGGCTACACCTTC. This translates into CASRQGQTNYGYTF.

This clonotype was found many times. CDR3 sequence (DNA): TGTGCCAGCAGTCCTCTCGGGGGCTACACCTTC. Translation: CASSPLGGYTF. The chain uses TRBV6-1 and TRBJ1-2; the D is unclear. Between the trimmed V and J ends, which lost 5 bases and 8 bases, there was a span of 9 bases. This CDR3 has 11 residues. CDR1 and CDR2 (germline): MNHNS, SASEGT.

Ten or more counts support this clonotype. The chain is built from TRBV29-1 and TRBJ1-4; 11 bases are shared with TRBD1. The V gene end was trimmed by 6 bases and the J gene end by 7 bases; junction bases not matched to a gene: 7. Per the germline V gene, CDR1 is SQVTM and CDR2 is ANQGSEA. The CDR3 is 14 amino acids. DNA of the CDR3: TGCAGCGTAGTAGGACAGGGGGCGGGTGAAAAACTGTTTTTT. It translates to CSVVGQGAGEKLFF. Filled out from reference TRBV29-1 and TRBJ1-4, the complete variable domain reads SAVISQKPSRDICQRGTSLTIQCQVDSQVTMMFWYRQQPGQSLTLIATANQGSEATYESGFVIDKFPISRPNLTFSTLTVSNMSPEDSSIYLCSVVGQGAGEKLFFGSGTQLSVL.

This clonotype was counted a few times. This chain connects TRBV30 to TRBJ1-2, with a possible D match to TRBD1 (6 bases). The V gene lost 3 bases and the J gene lost 4 bases, with 15 bases spanning the gap. There are 14 residues in the CDR3. Germline V CDR1 and CDR2: GTSNPN, SVGIG (reference sequence). CDR3 loop: CAWRWTVSLYGYTF. The CDR3 DNA is TGTGCCTGGAGGTGGACAGTCAGCCTCTATGGCTACACCTTC.

The chain uses TRBV5-1 and TRBJ2-7; D is possibly TRBD1 (6 bases). This CDR3 region has 16 residues. Looked up from germline, CDR1 is SGHRS and CDR2 is YFSETQ. The V end lost 0 bases, the J end lost 0 bases, and 13 bases lay between the germline ends. Here the CDR3 DNA reads TGCGCCAGCAGCTTGGGGGCAGGGGATCCCTCCTACGAGCAGTACTTC. Residues: CASSLGAGDPSYEQYF.

At least ten counts were recorded for this clonotype. The J gene is TRBJ2-2, the V gene TRBV24-1; 9 bases agree with TRBD1. The junction had 9 bases not matched to a gene; V was cut back by 7 bases and J by 4 bases. The CDR3 runs 16 residues. Germline CDR1 reads KGHDR; CDR2 reads SFDVKD. CDR3 protein: CATSTTGGTGTGELFF. The CDR3 bases are TGTGCCACCAGCACCACAGGGGGCACGGGCACCGGGGAGCTGTTTTTT.

This clonotype occurred a few times. The genes are TRBV11-1 and TRBJ2-1; TRBD2 agrees at 13 bases. The ends lost 1 base at V and 3 bases at J; junction bases unmatched: 3. Germline V gives CDR1 SGHAT, CDR2 FQDESV (reference sequence). The CDR3 spans 17 residues. DNA of the CDR3: TGTGCCAGCAGCTTAGGAGGACTAGCGGGGGTCTACAATGAGCAGTTCTTC. It yields the protein CASSLGGLAGVYNEQFF.

The V call is TRBV25-1, the J call TRBJ2-2; D gene ambiguous. V lost 6 bases and J lost 0, with 20 bases in between. CDR1 is MGHDK and CDR2 is SYGVNS in the germline V gene. This CDR3 has 18 amino acids. The CDR3 DNA reads as TGTGCCAGCAGCCAAGATCGTTGGAGCGCGCCGAACACCGGGGAGCTGTTTTTT. It translates to CASSQDRWSAPNTGELFF. The variable domain in full, with the rest retrieved from reference TRBV25-1 and TRBJ2-2, is EADIYQTPRYLVIGTGKKITLECSQTMGHDKMYWYQQDPGMELHLIHYSYGVNSTEKGDLSSESTVSRIRTEHFPLTLESARPSHTSQYLCASSQDRWSAPNTGELFFGEGSRLTVL.

The CDR3: CASSDRQTAEAFF. CDR3 in DNA: TGTGCCAGCAGCGATAGACAGACCGCTGAAGCTTTCTTT. The chain links TRBV25-1 to TRBJ1-1, with D possibly matching TRBD1 (5 bases). Germline V gene lookup returns CDR1 MGHDK and CDR2 SYGVNS. The CDR3 is 13 amino acids. V lost 6 bases, J lost 6 bases, and 14 bases lay in between.

V usage is TRBV6-1 and J usage is TRBJ2-1, with TRBD2 matching 14 bases. With V trimmed by 6 bases and J by 6 bases, 7 bases remained unmatched. CDR1 MNHNS and CDR2 SASEGT come from the germline V gene. This CDR3 spans 16 amino acids. CDR3 in amino acids: CASSPGTSGRGNEQFF. In nucleotides, the CDR3 is TGTGCCAGCAGCCCCGGGACTAGCGGGAGAGGCAATGAGCAGTTCTTC.

This sequence joins TRBV29-1 and TRBJ2-7, with TRBD1 identical over 9 bases. The CDR3 loop spans 13 amino acids. V lost 8 bases, J lost 5 bases, and 10 bases stayed unmatched. Germline CDR1 SQVTM, CDR2 ANQGSEA. CDR3 sequence: CSLVGTGLHEQYF. CDR3 coding DNA: TGCAGCTTGGTCGGGACAGGGTTACACGAGCAGTACTTC.

The V gene is TRBV30, the J gene TRBJ2-7; D gene ambiguous. The V end lost 2 bases, the J end lost 4 bases, and 12 bases lay between the germline ends. This CDR3 spans 13 amino acids. The germline V gene has CDR1 GTSNPN and CDR2 SVGIG (reference sequence). CDR3 residues: CAWSTLSKYEQYF. The CDR3 DNA reads TGTGCCTGGAGTACCCTTAGCAAGTACGAGCAGTACTTC.

This clonotype was counted many times. The chain is built from TRBV24-1 and TRBJ1-1; the D gene is possibly TRBD1 (6 bases). Trimming stripped 7 bases from V and 4 bases from J, with 18 bases between. Looked up from germline, CDR1 is KGHDR and CDR2 is SFDVKD. The CDR3 sequence is 15 residues long. The CDR3: CATRSGGPPSTEAFF. CDR3 in DNA: TGTGCCACCAGGTCTGGGGGGCCCCCATCCACTGAAGCTTTCTTT.

This clonotype has a count of ten or more. The rearrangement joins TRBV9 to TRBJ1-3, with 9 nucleotides matching TRBD1. Germline CDR1 reads SGDLS; CDR2 reads YYNGEE. V trimming: 3 bases; J trimming: 2 bases; junction bases outside the gene matches: 0. This CDR3 contains 14 residues. Here the CDR3 DNA reads TGTGCCAGCAGCGACAGGGGGCCTGGAAACACCATATATTTT. Protein: CASSDRGPGNTIYF.

The chain carries TRBV29-1 and TRBJ1-3; 7 bases map to TRBD1. V lost 3 bases, J lost 0 bases, and 2 bases stayed unmatched. The CDR3 loop spans 14 amino acids. Germline CDR1 and CDR2: SQVTM and ANQGSEA. The CDR3 coding sequence is TGCAGCGTTGATGGGACAGCCTCTGGAAACACCATATATTTT. This sequence encodes CSVDGTASGNTIYF.

This clonotype was detected many times. The chain links TRBV20-1 to TRBJ2-3, with 12 bases aligning to TRBD2. The CDR3 length is 13 residues. Germline V gene sequence: CDR1 DFQATT, CDR2 SNEGSKA (reference sequence). The CDR3 nucleotides are TGCAGCGCCGGACTAGCGGGAACCGATACGCAGTATTTT. It is translated as CSAGLAGTDTQYF.

As for this clonotype: At one boundary the junction diverges from the germline segment, which might be a read error. The CDR3 is CASSLVDSPYGNTF. The CDR3 nucleotides read TGTGCCAGCAGCTTGGTGGACAGTCCCTATGGCAACACCTTC. The chain joins TRBV7-9 to TRBJ1-2, with D perhaps TRBD1 (6 bases). This CDR3 is 14 amino acids long. Germline V CDR1 and CDR2: SEHNR, FQNEAQ (reference sequence).

This sequence joins TRBV4-3 and TRBJ2-3; D is ambiguous. The CDR3 extends over 15 amino acids. The V gene lost 4 bases and the J gene lost 2 bases, with 13 bases spanning the gap. Germline V gene sequence: CDR1 LGHNA, CDR2 YSLEER. CDR3 loop: CASSPREGITDTQYF. CDR3 sequence (DNA): TGCGCCAGCAGCCCCCGCGAAGGCATCACAGATACGCAGTATTTT.